The following is a T cell receptor beta chain sequence with its context. CDR1 and CDR2 (germline): SGHTA, FQGNSA. This CDR3 contains 15 residues. V was trimmed by 5 bases and J by 4 bases, leaving 14 bases between them. The sample originates from a study of cytomegalovirus exposure and HLA in healthy donors. The primer mix had 60 Vbeta and 13 Jbeta primers. Method: immunoSEQ multiplex PCR; TCRdb's copy keeps in-frame clones and lacks some. The sample has 150,000 to 200,000 clones, 76% seen once; the top ten hold about 2.5%. This sequence originates from a woman in her twenties or thirties in good health and CMV-seropositive. The sample taken for sequencing was PBMCs. This sequence joins TRBV7-2 and TRBJ1-4; TRBD1 is a possible D gene (5 bases). The CDR3 DNA reads TGTGCCAGCAGCCCCGGGGGGACTCATAATGAAAAACTGTTTTTT. As protein: CASSPGGTHNEKLFF. The whole variable domain, filled in from reference TRBV7-2 and TRBJ1-4, reads GAGVSQSPSNKVTEKGKDVELRCDPISGHTALYWYRQSLGQGLEFLIYFQGNSAPDKSGLPSDRFSAERTGGSVSTLTIQRTQQEDSAVYLCASSPGGTHNEKLFFGSGTQLSVL.